Listed below are T cell receptor beta chains from one sample, sequenced in a study of radiotherapy plus CTLA-4 blockade in lung cancer. The protocol was immunoSEQ multiplex PCR, while the TCRdb copy is restricted to in-frame clones and leaves out a portion. In the table there are roughly 1,600 clones, about 88% of which are singletons. The sequenced sample was tumor tissue, obtained from a patient treated with radiotherapy plus ipilimumab. All receptors come from a human donor with non-small cell lung cancer who had a complete response to radiotherapy plus ipilimumab. Each CDR3 is given with its conserved first and last residue. A D gene is named only where the DNA matches it firmly. Not every row has a clone size; where given, it reads once, few, many or a size class.

J	V	D	size	CDR3	DNA
TRBJ1-2	TRBV11-3	.	.	CASSLASGGNGYTF	TGTGCCAGCAGCTTAGCGTCTGGGGGCAATGGCTACACCTTC
TRBJ1-2	TRBV7-9	.	once	CASSPDRRNYGYTF	TGTGCCAGCAGCCCTGACAGACGGAACTATGGCTACACCTTC
TRBJ2-1	TRBV27	TRBD1	.	CASTSQTGNNEQFF	TGTGCCAGCACCTCCCAGACAGGGAACAATGAGCAGTTCTTC
TRBJ1-5	TRBV5-6	.	.	CASSLRGAINQPQHF	TGTGCCAGCAGCCTCAGGGGCGCAATCAATCAGCCCCAGCATTTT
TRBJ1-1	TRBV18	.	few	CASSSRPEGTEAFF	TGTGCCAGCTCATCTCGACCCGAGGGGACTGAAGCTTTCTTT
TRBJ1-2	TRBV6-5	TRBD1	.	CASRGLSGQGYGYTF	TGTGCCAGCAGGGGCCTCTCGGGACAGGGCTATGGCTACACCTTC
TRBJ2-4	TRBV30	.	.	CALNTGAKNIQYF	TGTGCCTTGAACACGGGGGCCAAAAACATTCAGTACTTC
TRBJ2-6	TRBV7-9	.	once	CASSPLDSGANVLTF	TGTGCCAGCAGCCCCTTGGACTCTGGGGCCAACGTCCTGACTTTC
TRBJ2-2	TRBV15	.	.	CATSRAGLRGISGELFF	TGTGCCACCAGCAGAGCAGGCCTCAGGGGTATATCCGGGGAGCTGTTTTTT
TRBJ1-2	TRBV5-1	.	.	CASSLDTTSNYGYTF	TGCGCCAGCAGCTTGGACACTACTTCTAACTATGGCTACACCTTC
TRBJ2-2	TRBV11-3	TRBD1	.	CASSLDLGQGDTGELFF	TGTGCCAGCAGCTTAGACCTGGGACAGGGGGACACCGGGGAGCTGTTTTTT
TRBJ2-1	TRBV19	.	.	CASSIWVNNEQFF	TGTGCCAGTAGTATATGGGTCAACAATGAGCAGTTCTTC
TRBJ2-3	TRBV9	.	.	CASSVVVAGRGKTDTQYF	TGTGCCAGCAGCGTAGTAGTTGCGGGACGAGGTAAGACAGATACGCAGTATTTT
TRBJ1-2	TRBV7-2	.	.	CASSLALIGYTF	TGTGCCAGCAGCTTAGCCCTCATTGGCTACACCTTC
TRBJ2-1	TRBV7-9	TRBD2	.	CASSAPSGSPDNEQFF	TGTGCCAGCAGTGCTCCAAGCGGGAGTCCCGACAATGAGCAGTTCTTC
TRBJ2-2	TRBV5-1	.	.	CASSSRVYTGELFF	TGCGCCAGCAGCAGCAGGGTATACACCGGGGAGCTGTTTTTT
TRBJ1-5	TRBV7-8	TRBD1	.	CASSLNDRGRRANQPQHF	TGTGCCAGCAGCTTAAACGACAGGGGAAGGAGGGCCAATCAGCCCCAGCATTTT
TRBJ2-1	TRBV29-1	.	.	CSVEGDDYNEQFF	TGCAGCGTTGAGGGGGACGACTACAATGAGCAGTTCTTC
TRBJ1-2	TRBV5-6	TRBD1	.	CASSSPGQLPRFYGYTF	TGTGCCAGCAGCTCTCCGGGACAGCTGCCGCGATTCTATGGCTACACCTTC
TRBJ2-1	TRBV29-1	TRBD2	.	CSVDPYTGTSNDNEQFF	TGCAGCGTTGACCCCTATACCGGGACTAGTAACGACAATGAGCAGTTCTTC
TRBJ2-6	TRBV6-1	.	.	CASSEVEGQGRSGANVLTF	TGTGCCAGCAGTGAAGTTGAAGGGCAGGGAAGGTCTGGGGCCAACGTCCTGACTTTC
TRBJ1-2	TRBV28	.	once	CASKRQATNYGYTF	TGTGCCAGCAAAAGACAGGCCACTAACTATGGCTACACCTTC
TRBJ2-7	TRBV14	.	.	CASSPGLYEQYF	TGTGCCAGCAGCCCGGGACTCTACGAGCAGTACTTC
TRBJ2-2	TRBV28	.	.	CASILTRNTGELFF	TGTGCCAGCATTTTAACTAGAAACACCGGGGAGCTGTTTTTT
TRBJ1-1	TRBV7-9	.	.	CASSLVGAGAGTEAFF	TGTGCCAGCAGCTTAGTCGGTGCGGGGGCAGGGACTGAAGCTTTCTTT
TRBJ2-2	TRBV18	.	.	CASSPIGSGELFF	TGTGCCAGCTCACCTATTGGCAGCGGGGAGCTGTTTTTT
TRBJ2-5	TRBV7-8	TRBD1	.	CASSFDSQSNRGKTQYF	TGTGCCAGCAGCTTTGACTCACAGTCAAACAGGGGGAAGACCCAGTACTTC
TRBJ2-1	TRBV7-2	.	.	CASSSLGSYNEQFF	TGTGCTAGCAGCTCCTTGGGGTCGTACAATGAGCAGTTCTTC
TRBJ1-2	TRBV27	TRBD1	.	CASSLRGGRPSNYGYTF	TGTGCCAGCAGTTTAAGAGGGGGCCGACCCAGTAACTATGGCTACACCTTC
TRBJ1-5	TRBV7-9	.	once	CASSLGLGDQPQHF	TGTGCCAGCAGCTTAGGACTGGGGGATCAGCCCCAGCATTTT
TRBJ2-5	TRBV5-6	.	.	CASSFLTGRNRGETQYF	TGTGCCAGCAGCTTTTTAACAGGGCGGAATCGGGGAGAGACCCAGTACTTC
TRBJ2-3	TRBV30	.	.	CATAGHQSTDTQYF	TGTGCCACCGCGGGACATCAAAGCACAGATACGCAGTATTTT
TRBJ1-1	TRBV9	.	once	CASSPTGYNTEAFF	TGTGCCAGCAGCCCCACAGGGTATAACACTGAAGCTTTCTTT
TRBJ2-2	TRBV5-6	.	.	CASRKSSNTGELFF	TGTGCCAGCAGGAAATCCTCGAACACCGGGGAGCTGTTTTTT
TRBJ1-2	TRBV4-1	.	.	CASSQVGTRLYGYTF	TGCGCCAGCAGCCAAGTAGGGACCAGATTATACGGCTACACCTTC
TRBJ1-5	TRBV14	.	.	CASSHSRFGRLSNQPQHF	TGTGCCAGCAGCCATTCCCGATTTGGGAGACTTAGCAATCAGCCCCAGCATTTT
TRBJ1-1	TRBV12-5	.	once	CASGLDGGFGTEAFF	TGTGCTAGTGGTTTGGACGGGGGGTTCGGGACTGAAGCTTTCTTT
TRBJ2-5	TRBV4-1	TRBD1	.	CASSRGQGRETQYF	TGCGCCAGCAGCCGGGGACAGGGCCGAGAGACCCAGTACTTC
TRBJ2-1	TRBV9	.	.	CASSVEFGGEQFF	TGTGCCAGCAGCGTAGAGTTCGGTGGTGAGCAGTTCTTC
TRBJ1-2	TRBV7-2	.	.	CASSLGQQGGYTF	TGTGCCAGCAGCTTAGGACAGCAGGGTGGCTACACCTTC
TRBJ1-1	TRBV27	.	.	CASRGRAGDTEAFF	TGTGCCAGCAGAGGGAGAGCAGGCGACACTGAAGCTTTCTTT
TRBJ1-1	TRBV10-2	.	.	CASSTPRDTLNTEAFF	TGCGCCAGCAGTACACCCCGGGACACATTGAACACTGAAGCTTTCTTT
TRBJ2-2	TRBV11-2	.	.	CASSLDTGLLTGELFF	TGTGCCAGCAGCTTAGATACAGGACTACTCACCGGGGAGCTGTTTTTT
TRBJ2-5	TRBV7-2	.	.	CASSKGLNQETQYF	TGTGCCAGCTCAAAGGGACTTAACCAAGAGACCCAGTACTTC
TRBJ1-2	TRBV7-9	.	.	CASSLTTQGLGGYTF	TGTGCCAGCAGCTTAACGACACAAGGACTTGGTGGCTACACCTTC
TRBJ1-6	TRBV2	.	.	CASRRVYNSPLHF	TGTGCCAGCCGCCGGGTCTATAATTCACCCCTCCACTTT
TRBJ2-6	TRBV7-2	.	.	CASSQAVQANSGANVLTF	TGTGCCAGCAGCCAGGCGGTACAGGCGAACTCTGGGGCCAACGTCCTGACTTTC
TRBJ2-3	TRBV7-6	TRBD2	.	CASSLEGLAGTDTQYF	TGTGCCAGCAGCTTAGAGGGACTAGCGGGTACAGATACGCAGTATTTT
TRBJ1-1	TRBV14	.	once	CASSQEPRSAEAFF	TGTGCCAGCAGCCAAGAACCCAGGAGCGCTGAAGCTTTCTTT
TRBJ2-5	TRBV19	TRBD1	few	CASSMLRGQRQETQYF	TGTGCCAGTAGTATGCTTAGGGGACAGAGACAAGAGACCCAGTACTTC
TRBJ2-1	TRBV27	TRBD2	.	CASSLPRLAGFSINEQFF	TGTGCCAGCAGTTTGCCTAGACTAGCGGGGTTTTCTATTAATGAGCAGTTCTTC
TRBJ1-1	TRBV9	.	.	CASSVRVNTEAFF	TGTGCCAGCAGCGTAAGGGTGAACACTGAAGCTTTCTTT
TRBJ2-4	TRBV7-2	TRBD1	.	CASSSRQGDIQYF	TGTGCCAGCAGCTCCCGACAGGGGGACATTCAGTACTTC
TRBJ2-2	TRBV30	.	.	CAWSQGTGELFF	TGTGCCTGGAGTCAGGGCACCGGGGAGCTGTTTTTT
TRBJ1-1	TRBV27	.	.	CASSLSRGRTEAFF	TGTGCCAGCAGTTTATCCAGGGGTCGGACTGAAGCTTTCTTT
TRBJ1-1	TRBV5-1	.	.	CASSLFGNTEAFF	TGCGCCAGCAGCTTGTTCGGCAACACTGAAGCTTTCTTT
TRBJ2-7	TRBV10-2	.	.	CASMVDSFSYEQYF	TGCGCCAGCATGGTGGACAGTTTCTCCTACGAGCAGTACTTC
TRBJ1-1	TRBV9	.	.	CASSVGPGTEAFF	TGTGCCAGCAGCGTGGGGCCGGGCACTGAAGCTTTCTTT
TRBJ1-6	TRBV29-1	TRBD1	.	CSVGTGIYNSPLHF	TGCAGCGTTGGGACAGGGATCTATAATTCACCCCTCCACTTT
TRBJ2-3	TRBV5-6	TRBD2	.	CASSPLAGGTDTQYF	TGTGCCAGCAGCCCACTAGCGGGGGGCACAGATACGCAGTATTTT